This T cell receptor (beta chain) was observed in a study of blood T cell repertoires in COVID-19. For the study at large: COVID-19 samples from acute and convalescent phases originated in the United States, Italy and Spain. From T cells, B-cell-depleted T cells, or PBMCs came the material, which was cDNA or gDNA.

As processed by the authors: Amplified reference gene primers provided the basis for estimating nucleated cell counts. The table came from immunoSEQ multiplex PCR; TCRdb's copy has only in-frame clones and leaves some out. That table gives V, J and clone size, and the DNA gave D and trimming. There are around 94,000 clones in the sample; just under 95% occur only once, and 1.9% lies in the top ten. Trimming pared 7 bases from V and 2 bases from J, leaving 9 bases between. This CDR3 spans 13 amino acids. The germline V gene encodes CDR1 SNHLY and CDR2 FYNNEI. This TCR came from a woman aged 45-65 years with COVID-19, enrolled during active disease. Sequencing input: peripheral blood. V is TRBV2 and J is TRBJ1-5, with D tentatively TRBD1 (5 bases). CDR3 sequence (DNA): TGTGCCAGCAAAGGGGAGGGCAATCAGCCCCAGCATTTT. Its protein product is CASKGEGNQPQHF.